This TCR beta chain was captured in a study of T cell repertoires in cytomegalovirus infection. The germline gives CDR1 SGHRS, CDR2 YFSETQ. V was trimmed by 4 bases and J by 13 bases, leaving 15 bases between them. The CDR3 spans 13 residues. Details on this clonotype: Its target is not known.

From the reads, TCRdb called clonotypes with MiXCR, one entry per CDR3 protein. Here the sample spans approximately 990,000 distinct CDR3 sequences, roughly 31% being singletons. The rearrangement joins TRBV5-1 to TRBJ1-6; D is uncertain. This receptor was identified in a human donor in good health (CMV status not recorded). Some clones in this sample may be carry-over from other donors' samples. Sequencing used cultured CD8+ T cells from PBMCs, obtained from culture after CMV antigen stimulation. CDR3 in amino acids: CASSARTESPLHF. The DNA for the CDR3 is TGCGCCAGCAGCGCGCGGACGGAAAGTCCCCTCCACTTT.